This TCR beta chain was found in a study of cytomegalovirus exposure and HLA in healthy donors. Here immunoSEQ multiplex PCR was the method, and the copy in TCRdb shows in-frame clones only, minus some. Among approximately 150,000 clones listed, around nine tenths were seen once. The length of the CDR3 is 15 residues. The germline V gene has CDR1 MNHEY and CDR2 SVGAGI. The germline V and J ends were trimmed by 5 bases and 0 bases, with 11 bases remaining between them. With respect to this clone: Antigen specificity is unknown.

Study-level findings and limits: Investigators reported over 150 TCR beta chains as tied to cytomegalovirus. The TCR clusters that emerged in the first cohort tended, a later analysis found, to co-occur in the approximately 120 validation repertoires. Testing in vitro showed three CMV-associated chains specific for CMV antigens.

The genes are TRBV6-5 and TRBJ2-1; D might be TRBD1 (6 bases). Sample: PBMCs. The source of this sequence is a young man in good health and CMV-seropositive. The CDR3 nucleotides read TGTGCCAGCAGTCTACAGGGATTCTCCTACAATGAGCAGTTCTTC. Its translation: CASSLQGFSYNEQFF.